Listed here are 10 T cell receptor beta chains from one sample, sequenced in a study of blood T cell repertoires in COVID-19. The protocol was immunoSEQ multiplex PCR, while the TCRdb copy is restricted to in-frame clones and leaves out a portion. The sample holds around 100,000 clones; 81% are singletons and the top ten take more than 4%. Sequencing was carried out using peripheral blood. These receptor sequences come from a man of 80 years or more with COVID-19, enrolled during active disease.

The chain has TRBV6-4 and TRBJ1-5, with a tentative D call TRBD1 (5 bases). Germline V gives CDR1 MRHNA, CDR2 SNTAGT. The CDR3 covers 13 residues. The V end lost 3 bases, the J end lost 7 bases, and 10 bases lay between the germline ends. For the CDR3, the DNA is TGTGCCAGCAGTGAAGAAAGGGGACAGCCCCAGCATTTT. It yields the protein CASSEERGQPQHF.

J is TRBJ2-2 and V is TRBV7-3; D is perhaps TRBD1 (5 bases). V lost 1 base and J 5 bases, leaving 11 bases between the germline ends. This CDR3 is 15 amino acids long. Germline assignment: CDR1 SGHTA and CDR2 FQGTGA. CDR3 nucleotide sequence: TGTGCCAGCAGCTTAATGCAGGGTACGACCGGGGAGCTGTTTTTT. It is translated as CASSLMQGTTGELFF.

The genes are TRBV6-5 and TRBJ2-2; D possibly corresponds to TRBD1 (5 bases). CDR1 is MNHEY and CDR2 is SVGAGI in the germline V gene. There are 15 residues in the CDR3. V gave up 6 bases and J gave up 2 bases, with 13 bases separating them. The CDR3 reads CASSARQFNTGELFF. CDR3 sequence (DNA): TGTGCCAGCAGCGCAAGACAGTTTAACACCGGGGAGCTGTTTTTT.

The CDR3 region has the DNA TGTGCCAGCAGTACCACCGGGACAGGGACGACTGAAGCTTTCTTT. Translated: CASSTTGTGTTEAFF. This chain uses TRBV6-2 or TRBV6-3 with TRBJ1-1, with 9 bases fitting TRBD1. The V gene's germline CDR1 is MNHEY and CDR2 SVGEGT. The CDR3 spans 15 residues. V trimming: 5 bases; J trimming: 5 bases; junction bases outside the gene matches: 9.

The J gene is TRBJ1-6, the V gene TRBV7-9, with 8 bases aligning to TRBD1. The CDR3 is 15 amino acids. CDR1 and CDR2 from the germline V gene are SEHNR and FQNEAQ (reference sequence). Trimming cost V 1 base and J 7 bases; bases outside gene matches: 3. CDR3 protein: CASSLGDRRNSPLHF. CDR3 DNA: TGTGCCAGCAGCTTAGGGGACAGGAGAAATTCACCCCTCCACTTT.

The gene calls are TRBV29-1 and TRBJ1-3; D gene uncertain. CDR1 SQVTM and CDR2 ANQGSEA come from the germline V gene. The CDR3 contains 13 residues. The V end lost 7 bases, the J end lost 3 bases, and 13 bases lay between the germline ends. The CDR3 nucleotides are TGCAGCGCACCACGGGGAAATGGAAACACCATATATTTT. Protein sequence: CSAPRGNGNTIYF. The full variable domain, rest sourced from reference TRBV29-1 and TRBJ1-3, is SAVISQKPSRDICQRGTSLTIQCQVDSQVTMMFWYRQQPGQSLTLIATANQGSEATYESGFVIDKFPISRPNLTFSTLTVSNMSPEDSSIYLCSAPRGNGNTIYFGEGSWLTVV.

The chain combines TRBV7-2 with TRBJ2-7; 9 bases line up with TRBD2. The V gene's germline CDR1 is SGHTA and CDR2 FQGNSA. Losses at the gene ends were 10 bases for V and 5 bases for J; bases not matched to a gene: 12. CDR3 length equals 14 residues. CDR3 DNA: TGTGCCACCCGACCGGGACTAGCTCTCGACGAGCAGTACTTC. This gives the protein CATRPGLALDEQYF.

The chain is built from TRBV9 and TRBJ1-1; TRBD1 is a possible D gene (6 bases). V was pared by 0 bases and J by 0 bases, with 12 bases between. The germline V gene encodes CDR1 SGDLS and CDR2 YYNGEE. The CDR3 has 16 amino acids. CDR3 sequence reads: CASSVVTGNMNTEAFF. For the CDR3, the DNA is TGTGCCAGCAGCGTAGTTACAGGGAACATGAACACTGAAGCTTTCTTT.

The rearrangement uses TRBV28 and TRBJ2-7; a possible D gene is TRBD1 (6 bases). Germline CDR1 MDHEN, CDR2 SYDVKM. V lost 3 bases to trimming and J lost 3 bases, with 12 bases between them. This CDR3 contains 14 residues. CDR3 region: CASSFALGGYEQYF. CDR3 bases: TGTGCCAGCAGTTTCGCCCTAGGGGGCTACGAGCAGTACTTC.

The CDR3 DNA reads TGTGCCAGCAGTGACTTGGGACAGGGGGCCACCGGGGAGCTGTTTTTT. It specifies CASSDLGQGATGELFF. This sequence joins TRBV6-4 and TRBJ2-2; TRBD1 agrees at 12 bases. CDR1 MRHNA and CDR2 SNTAGT come from the germline V gene. The CDR3 extends over 16 amino acids. With V trimmed by 1 base and J by 4 bases, 1 base remained unmatched.